A single sample gave rise to the 25 T cell receptor beta chains below, sequenced in a study of blood T cell repertoires in COVID-19. Profiled with immunoSEQ multiplex PCR; TCRdb holds only in-frame clones, not every one. The sample lists approximately 200,000 clones, roughly 88% occurring once. Sample: peripheral blood. These receptors came from a woman under 40 with acute or convalescent COVID-19.

The rearrangement links TRBV7-2 to TRBJ2-1; 7 bases are a match to TRBD2. The CDR3 covers 16 residues. In germline, CDR1 is SGHTA, CDR2 FQGNSA. Unmatched junction bases numbered 11, after V lost 3 bases and J lost 6 bases. CDR3 DNA: TGTGCCAGCAGCTTCCATCCAGCGGGGATCTCCAATGAGCAGTTCTTC. As protein: CASSFHPAGISNEQFF.

CDR3 in amino acids: CASSMVAAGYTF. Written as DNA, the CDR3 is TGTGCCAGTAGTATGGTAGCGGCAGGCTACACCTTC. The rearrangement uses TRBV19 and TRBJ1-2; D call uncertain. Germline CDR1 LNHDA, CDR2 SQIVND (reference sequence). The CDR3 spans 12 residues. V lost 3 bases to trimming and J lost 8 bases, with 10 bases between them.

Concerning this clone: A read error may account for a junction end that differs from germline. CDR3 sequence: CASNPRETRISF. The DNA for the CDR3 is TGTGCCTCAAACCCCAGGGAGACTAGGATATCCTTC. This chain links TRBV30 with TRBJ1-2, with a possible D match to TRBD1 (5 bases). This CDR3 contains 12 residues. CDR1 and CDR2 (germline): GTSNPN, SVGIG (reference sequence).

This rearrangement joins TRBV18 to TRBJ1-4; 7 bases fit TRBD1. Per germline, CDR1 KGHSH and CDR2 LQKENI. V lost 3 bases, J lost 3 bases, and 4 bases stayed unmatched. This CDR3 is 15 amino acids long. The CDR3 is CASSPVQGSNEKLFF. For the CDR3, the DNA is TGTGCCAGCTCACCCGTACAGGGGTCTAATGAAAAACTGTTTTTT.

The chain is built from TRBV24-1 and TRBJ2-5; 7 bases line up with TRBD1. The trim removed 3 bases at V and 5 bases at J, leaving 11 bases unmatched. Looked up from germline, CDR1 is KGHDR and CDR2 is SFDVKD. This CDR3 spans 16 amino acids. In DNA, the CDR3 is TGTGCCACCAGTGATCAGAGGACAGGAGGTGCGGAGACCCAGTACTTC. Its protein product is CATSDQRTGGAETQYF.

This chain's CDR3 is CASSPNEGNRGHVDTQYF. In DNA form, the CDR3 reads TGCGCCAGCAGCCCCAACGAGGGGAACAGGGGGCATGTAGATACGCAGTATTTT. The chain is built from TRBV4-1 and TRBJ2-3; 9 bases align to TRBD1. Per germline, CDR1 MGHRA and CDR2 YSYEKL. CDR3 size: 18 residues. The ends lost 4 bases at V and 5 bases at J; junction bases unmatched: 16.

The gene calls are TRBV30 and TRBJ2-1; maybe TRBD1 (6 bases). V lost 4 bases to trimming and J lost 7 bases, with 20 bases between them. Germline V gene lookup returns CDR1 GTSNPN and CDR2 SVGIG (reference sequence). The CDR3 totals 15 residues. The CDR3 DNA is TGTGCCTGGAACGACGGCAGGGGTTCTACGAATGAGCAGTTCTTC. The encoded protein is CAWNDGRGSTNEQFF. Based on the CDR3 plus reference TRBV30 and TRBJ2-1, the full variable domain is SQTIHQWPATLVQPVGSPLSLECTVEGTSNPNLYWYRQAAGRGLQLLFYSVGIGQISSEVPQNLSASRPQDRQFILSSKKLLLSDSGFYLCAWNDGRGSTNEQFFGPGTRLTVL.

The V gene is TRBV12-3 or TRBV12-4, the J gene TRBJ1-2; no firm D call. The CDR3 runs to 11 residues. V gave up 6 bases and J gave up 2 bases, with 4 bases separating them. In nucleotides, the CDR3 is TGTGCCAGCAGACGGAACTATGGCTACACCTTC. Protein sequence: CASRRNYGYTF.

This clone was picked up a small number of times. The chain has TRBV6-5 and TRBJ1-1, with 8 bases fitting TRBD1. CDR3 length: 14 residues. Germline-derived CDR1 and CDR2 are MNHEY and SVGAGI. J lost 4 bases, V lost 2 bases, and 3 bases had no gene match. As DNA, the CDR3 is TGTGCCAGCAGTTACGGACAGGGTAGCACTGAAGCTTTCTTT. It translates to CASSYGQGSTEAFF.

V gene TRBV7-9 combines with J gene TRBJ2-7; weak D call: TRBD1 (6 bases). The CDR3 runs 16 residues. The V gene's germline CDR1 is SEHNR and CDR2 FQNEAQ (reference sequence). The V end lost 5 bases, the J end lost 4 bases, and 21 bases lay between the germline ends. Here the CDR3 reads CASSAGGGQKSYEQYF. In DNA form, the CDR3 reads TGTGCCAGCAGCGCGGGTGGGGGCCAAAAAAGTTACGAGCAGTACTTC. Full variable domain (rest looked up from reference TRBV7-9 and TRBJ2-7): DTGVSQNPRHKITKRGQNVTFRCDPISEHNRLYWYRQTLGQGPEFLTYFQNEAQLEKSRLLSDRFSAERPKGSFSTLEIQRTEQGDSAMYLCASSAGGGQKSYEQYFGPGTRLTVT.

This chain connects TRBV3-1 (or the pseudogene TRBV3-2) to TRBJ1-4; D is unresolved. The germline V and J ends were trimmed by 3 bases and 7 bases, with 15 bases remaining between them. The CDR3 sequence is 15 residues long. The germline CDR1 and CDR2 sequences are LGHDT and YNNKEL (reference sequence). CDR3 in amino acids: CASSHVSDLGEKLFF. CDR3 DNA sequence: TGTGCCAGCAGCCATGTTTCGGACTTAGGTGAAAAACTGTTTTTT.

The V and J genes are TRBV7-2 and TRBJ2-3; TRBD2 matches at 7 bases. V shed 7 bases and J 0 bases; nucleotides not matched to a gene: 4. Germline V gene sequence: CDR1 SGHTA, CDR2 FQGNSA. The CDR3 extends over 14 amino acids. CDR3 coding DNA: TGTGCCAGCACCCGGGGGGTTAGCACAGATACGCAGTATTTT. Its protein is CASTRGVSTDTQYF.

A note on this clone: The same CDR3 arises from other DNA sequences in this sample as well. The CDR3 coding sequence is TGTGCCTGGACTGGAGGGAGCTCCTACAATGAGCAGTTCTTC. Protein product: CAWTGGSSYNEQFF. The chain uses TRBV30 and TRBJ2-1; tentatively, D is TRBD2 (6 bases). The CDR3 is made up of 14 amino acids. Germline V gives CDR1 GTSNPN, CDR2 SVGIG (reference sequence). Trimming removed 4 bases at V and 0 bases at J, with 10 bases between.

The V and J genes are TRBV12-3 or TRBV12-4 and TRBJ2-7; the D gene is possibly TRBD1 (6 bases). V was pared by 6 bases and J by 5 bases, with 11 bases between. The CDR3 contains 12 residues. The CDR3 sequence is CASSPGQNEQYF. Written as DNA, the CDR3 is TGTGCCAGCAGCCCTGGACAGAACGAGCAGTACTTC.

This rearrangement joins TRBV19 to TRBJ2-5; TRBD2 aligns across 13 bases. Germline-derived CDR1 and CDR2 are LNHDA and SQIVND (reference sequence). Trimming cost V 4 bases and J 5 bases; bases outside gene matches: 10. The length of the CDR3 is 17 residues. CDR3 loop: CASSTHGLAGVRETQYF. In nucleotides, the CDR3 is TGTGCCAGTAGTACCCACGGACTAGCGGGAGTCCGGGAGACCCAGTACTTC.

The V gene is TRBV11-2, the J gene TRBJ1-2; the match to TRBD1 covers 7 bases. This CDR3 spans 13 amino acids. Germline V lookup: CDR1 SGHAT, CDR2 FQNNGV. Losses at the gene ends were 5 bases for V and 4 bases for J; bases not matched to a gene: 4. The CDR3 DNA is TGTGCCAGCAGCACGGACAGGCCCTATGGCTACACCTTC. It yields the protein CASSTDRPYGYTF.

J is TRBJ1-3 and V is TRBV27; weak D call: TRBD1 (6 bases). The V end was cut by 2 bases, the J end by 3 bases, with 14 bases between. This CDR3 contains 16 residues. The germline V gene has CDR1 MNHEY and CDR2 SMNVEV (reference sequence). CDR3 DNA: TGTGCCAGCAGTTTACCCACAGGGCCCGGTGGAAACACCATATATTTT. It encodes CASSLPTGPGGNTIYF.

The V call is TRBV6-6, the J call TRBJ1-1; D is unclear. V was clipped by 5 bases and J by 5 bases, with 6 bases between them. The CDR3 extends over 11 amino acids. Per germline, CDR1 MNHNY and CDR2 SVGAGI (reference sequence). The CDR3 DNA sequence: TGTGCCAGCAGTCCCGGGACTGAAGCTTTCTTT. Its protein product is CASSPGTEAFF.

The V gene is TRBV30, the J gene TRBJ1-1, with D perhaps matching TRBD1 (5 bases). The CDR3 is made up of 11 amino acids. Germline assignment: CDR1 GTSNPN and CDR2 SVGIG (reference sequence). Trimming pared 4 bases from V and 6 bases from J, leaving 9 bases between. The CDR3 bases are TGTGCCTGGACTAAGACAGCTGAAGCTTTCTTT. This gives the protein CAWTKTAEAFF. The whole variable domain, remainder taken from reference TRBV30 and TRBJ1-1, is SQTIHQWPATLVQPVGSPLSLECTVEGTSNPNLYWYRQAAGRGLQLLFYSVGIGQISSEVPQNLSASRPQDRQFILSSKKLLLSDSGFYLCAWTKTAEAFFGQGTRLTVV.

CDR3 sequence: CAIKSGGTDTQYF. The CDR3, as DNA: TGTGCCATCAAATCGGGGGGCACAGATACGCAGTATTTT. The chain carries TRBV28 and TRBJ2-3; weak D call: TRBD2 (6 bases). The V end lost 10 bases, the J end lost 1 base, and 12 bases lay between the germline ends. The germline V gene encodes CDR1 MDHEN and CDR2 SYDVKM. CDR3 length equals 13 residues. The full variable domain, completed using reference TRBV28 and TRBJ2-3, is DVKVTQSSRYLVKRTGEKVFLECVQDMDHENMFWYRQDPGLGLRLIYFSYDVKMKEKGDIPEGYSVSREKKERFSLILESASTNQTSMYLCAIKSGGTDTQYFGPGTRLTVL.

This clone was counted a single time. V is TRBV24-1 and J is TRBJ1-5, with 7 bases identical to TRBD1. J gave up 6 bases and V 6 bases, and 7 bases lay outside the gene matches. The CDR3 loop spans 14 amino acids. CDR1 is KGHDR, CDR2 SFDVKD, per germline. The CDR3 bases are TGTGCCACCAGTCCTACGACAGGGAGTCAGCCCCAGCATTTT. Translated, it gives CATSPTTGSQPQHF.

V and J are TRBV12-3 or TRBV12-4 and TRBJ1-6; D possibly corresponds to TRBD1 (6 bases). CDR3 length: 13 residues. V lost 5 bases to trimming and J lost 7 bases, with 9 bases between them. The DNA for the CDR3 is TGTGCCAGCAGTCTTCAGGGGAATTCACCCCTCCACTTT. It translates to CASSLQGNSPLHF.

The CDR3 bases are TGCGCCAGCAGCGCCGGGACCCAGGGGAATGAGCAGTTCTTC. As protein: CASSAGTQGNEQFF. V and J are TRBV5-1 and TRBJ2-1; D is perhaps TRBD1 (6 bases). CDR3 length equals 14 residues. Germline V gene lookup returns CDR1 SGHRS and CDR2 YFSETQ. Trimming removed 4 bases at V and 7 bases at J, with 15 bases between.

The V call is TRBV10-3, the J call TRBJ2-7, with 7 bases that match TRBD1. Looked up from germline, CDR1 is ENHRY and CDR2 is SYGVKD. The CDR3 loop spans 14 amino acids. J lost 5 bases, V lost 0 bases, and 4 bases had no gene match. CDR3 in DNA: TGTGCCATCAGTGAGTCCACAGGGGAACACGAGCAGTACTTC. Its protein product is CAISESTGEHEQYF.

On this clone itself: A junction boundary mismatches the germline segment, possibly from a read error. V usage is TRBV7-9 and J usage is TRBJ2-1; 12 bases are a match to TRBD2. Per the germline V gene, CDR1 is SEHNR and CDR2 is FQNEAQ (reference sequence). The CDR3 extends over 16 amino acids. The chain's CDR3 is CASSPQLAGGDKEQFF. The DNA of the CDR3 is TGTGCCAGCAGCCCCCAACTAGCGGGAGGAGACAAAGAGCAGTTCTTC.